This entry lists 26 T cell receptor beta chains sequenced from one sample in a study of regulatory T cells in long-lasting Graves disease. TCR beta libraries were built with iRepertoire HTBI primers and Arm-PCR of CDR3 regions. In TCRdb, the multiplex PCR reads were re-called with MiXCR into one record per CDR3 protein. The sample lists a few hundred thousand distinct CDR3 sequences; 20% to 30% were seen once. The sample's time point: persistent/refractory GD, antithyroid drugs over 5 years with positive TRAb. The TCR library was made from RNA extracted from PBMCs. Sequencing was performed on peripheral blood mononuclear cells (PBMCs), taken when the disease was refractory, from a patient treated with antithyroid drugs. The receptors shown here come from a female donor with Graves disease.

The chain employs TRBV19 and TRBJ1-5, with a tentative D call TRBD1 (5 bases). Trimming took off 3 bases at V and 5 bases at J, with 26 bases between the two ends. There are 19 residues in the CDR3. Germline V lookup: CDR1 LNHDA, CDR2 SQIVND (reference sequence). The CDR3 region has the DNA TGTGCCAGTAGTATTTACGGGGCCACCATCCAATTTGAACATCAGCCCCAGCATTTT. Translated, it gives CASSIYGATIQFEHQPQHF.

In this sample, this clonotype turned up a few times. The rearrangement joins TRBV11-2 to TRBJ2-1; 7 nucleotides match TRBD2. Germline CDR1 and CDR2: SGHAT and FQNNGV. The CDR3 extends over 12 amino acids. Losses at the gene ends were 5 bases for V and 8 bases for J; bases not matched to a gene: 3. CDR3 sequence (DNA): TGTGCCAGCAGCGCGAGCGGGGATGAGCAGTTCTTC. This sequence encodes CASSASGDEQFF.

There are a few counts of this clonotype. The gene calls are TRBV4-2 and TRBJ1-2; no reliable D call. The V gene's germline CDR1 is LGHNA and CDR2 YNFKEQ. Between the trimmed V and J ends, which lost 0 bases and 4 bases, there was a span of 18 bases. The CDR3 runs 17 residues. The CDR3 DNA sequence: TGTGCCAGCAGCCAAGATCTTCGACTCCCAGTGAGCTATGGCTACACCTTC. It encodes CASSQDLRLPVSYGYTF.

Of note for this clonotype: A much bigger clone sits one base away, suggesting this may be a read error. The chain has TRBV10-2 and TRBJ2-1, with TRBD1 matching over 7 bases. The CDR3 length is 12 residues. CDR1 is WSHSY, CDR2 SAAADI, per germline. CDR3 sequence: CASRDSYNEQFF. CDR3 bases: TGTGCCAGCAGGGACAGCTACAATGAGCAGTTCTTC.

This clonotype showed up just a few times. This chain joins TRBV10-3 and TRBJ1-6; weak D call: TRBD1 (6 bases). With 2 bases removed from V and 5 bases from J, the gap between germline ends came to 13 bases. Germline V lookup: CDR1 ENHRY, CDR2 SYGVKD. CDR3 size: 16 residues. This CDR3 is CAISERGGTNNSPLHF. The CDR3 DNA follows: TGTGCCATCAGTGAGCGCGGGGGCACTAATAATTCACCCCTCCACTTT.

The rearrangement uses TRBV20-1 and TRBJ2-7; 7 bases map to TRBD2. This CDR3 comprises 15 residues. Germline assignment: CDR1 DFQATT and CDR2 SNEGSKA (reference sequence). V was pared by 0 bases and J by 4 bases, with 9 bases of the junction left unmatched. CDR3 sequence: CSARDPASGRYEQYF. Written as DNA, the CDR3 is TGCAGTGCTAGAGATCCGGCTAGCGGTCGATACGAGCAGTACTTC.

V gene TRBV6-2 or TRBV6-3 combines with J gene TRBJ2-7; 10 bases agree with TRBD2. The CDR3 is 14 residues long. With V trimmed by 2 bases and J by 7 bases, 5 bases remained unmatched. CDR1 is MNHEY and CDR2 is SVGEGT in the germline V gene. The CDR3 DNA sequence: TGTGCCAGCAGTTACAGCGGGAGGGGTCGAGAGCAGTACTTC. As protein: CASSYSGRGREQYF.

The genes are TRBV7-6 and TRBJ1-1; 10 nucleotides agree with TRBD1. V lost 8 bases to trimming and J lost 0 bases; unmatched junction nucleotides: 0. Germline assignment: CDR1 SGHVS and CDR2 FNYEAQ. The CDR3 contains 13 residues. CDR3 loop: CASGTGVNTEAFF. Written as DNA, the CDR3 is TGTGCCAGCGGGACAGGGGTGAACACTGAAGCTTTCTTT.

To note about this clonotype: It may be a read error: a sequence one base away is much more abundant. The CDR3 region is CASQREGGRGSTEAFF. The CDR3, as DNA: TGTGCCAGTCAGCGGGAGGGGGGAAGGGGGAGCACTGAAGCTTTCTTT. The chain joins TRBV11-3 to TRBJ1-1; maybe TRBD1 (6 bases). CDR1 is SGHNT and CDR2 is YENEEA in the germline V gene. V was trimmed by 9 bases and J by 4 bases, leaving 24 bases between them. This CDR3 is 16 amino acids long.

This clonotype has just one count. V and J are TRBV6-2 or TRBV6-3 and TRBJ1-5; unclear D gene. The V and J ends lost 2 bases and 6 bases respectively, with 17 bases between them. Germline V gene data show CDR1 as MNHEY and CDR2 as SVGEGT. The CDR3 has 16 amino acids. CDR3: CASSYEVYSVGQPQHF. The CDR3 DNA reads as TGTGCCAGCAGTTACGAAGTTTACTCTGTGGGTCAGCCCCAGCATTTT.

There are many counts of this clonotype. The V call is TRBV7-2, the J call TRBJ2-5; perhaps TRBD2 as D (6 bases). V shed 2 bases and J shed 5 bases, with 12 bases lying between them. Germline V gives CDR1 SGHTA, CDR2 FQGNSA. The CDR3 sequence is 14 residues long. The CDR3 DNA follows: TGTGCCAGCAGCTTAACGGGAGCTGGCGAGACCCAGTACTTC. Its protein is CASSLTGAGETQYF.

V is TRBV15 and J is TRBJ2-7; TRBD1 agrees at 8 bases. The CDR3 is 14 amino acids. CDR1 LNHNV and CDR2 YYDKDF come from the germline V gene (reference sequence). V was pared by 1 base and J by 6 bases, with 5 bases of the junction left unmatched. CDR3 region: CATSRGTGSGEQYF. Written as DNA, the CDR3 is TGTGCCACCAGCAGAGGGACAGGGAGCGGCGAGCAGTACTTC.

This clonotype occurred a few times. The chain couples TRBV7-2 to TRBJ2-5; 7 bases align to TRBD1. This CDR3 comprises 13 residues. Germline V lookup: CDR1 SGHTA, CDR2 FQGNSA. V trimming: 5 bases; J trimming: 12 bases; junction bases outside the gene matches: 12. The CDR3, as DNA: TGTGCCAGCAGCCTAACAGGGGAGTCCACCAAGTACTTC. Translating it yields CASSLTGESTKYF.

This clonotype has ten or more counts. The genes are TRBV2 and TRBJ1-2; no clear D. Deletions cut 1 base from V and 4 bases from J, with 4 bases between. The germline V gene has CDR1 SNHLY and CDR2 FYNNEI. This CDR3 spans 12 amino acids. The CDR3 region has the DNA TGTGCCAGCAGTGAAGGGGTCTATGGCTACACCTTC. Its protein product is CASSEGVYGYTF.

V gene TRBV7-2 combines with J gene TRBJ1-2; the match to TRBD1 covers 7 bases. The CDR3 is 15 amino acids. Germline-derived CDR1 and CDR2 are SGHTA and FQGNSA. V gave up 3 bases and J gave up 4 bases; unmatched junction bases: 8. This CDR3 is CASSLGTDLLYGYTF. As DNA, the CDR3 is TGTGCCAGCAGCTTGGGGACAGACCTACTCTATGGCTACACCTTC. Filled out from reference TRBV7-2 and TRBJ1-2, the complete variable domain reads GAGVSQSPSNKVTEKGKDVELRCDPISGHTALYWYRQSLGQGLEFLIYFQGNSAPDKSGLPSDRFSAERTGGSVSTLTIQRTQQEDSAVYLCASSLGTDLLYGYTFGSGTRLTVV.

This clonotype was counted at least ten times. The chain links TRBV20-1 to TRBJ2-7, with TRBD2 matching 12 bases. Trimming cost V 3 bases and J 0 bases; bases outside gene matches: 12. In germline, CDR1 is DFQATT, CDR2 SNEGSKA (reference sequence). The length of the CDR3 is 18 residues. The CDR3 loop reads CSASGGLAGGQSSYEQYF. In DNA, the CDR3 is TGCAGTGCTAGTGGGGGCCTAGCGGGAGGGCAAAGCTCCTACGAGCAGTACTTC.

This clonotype was picked up a small number of times. The CDR3 protein is CSASAVSGSWSELNIQYF. CDR3 sequence (DNA): TGCAGTGCTAGTGCGGTTAGCGGGAGTTGGTCTGAATTAAACATTCAGTACTTC. The chain employs TRBV20-1 and TRBJ2-4; 9 nucleotides match TRBD2. CDR1 is DFQATT and CDR2 is SNEGSKA in the germline V gene (reference sequence). V lost 3 bases and J lost 6; bases outside the gene matches: 18. The CDR3 is 18 amino acids.

This clonotype appeared many times. The chain links TRBV6-1 to TRBJ1-2; D uncertain. Deletions cut 2 bases from V and 6 bases from J, with 10 bases between. Germline V gene lookup returns CDR1 MNHNS and CDR2 SASEGT. CDR3 length equals 13 residues. CDR3 region: CASSELGVNGYTF. The CDR3 coding sequence is TGTGCCAGCAGTGAATTGGGAGTCAATGGCTACACCTTC.

The chain employs TRBV28 and TRBJ1-3; D gene uncertain. The CDR3 consists of 13 residues. Germline V lookup: CDR1 MDHEN, CDR2 SYDVKM. Trimming removed 8 bases at V and 2 bases at J, with 10 bases between. The CDR3 is CASGVGPGNTIYF. DNA for the CDR3: TGTGCCAGCGGGGTCGGACCTGGAAACACCATATATTTT.

The chain links TRBV18 to TRBJ1-1; unclear D gene. The CDR3 runs to 14 residues. Germline V gene lookup returns CDR1 KGHSH and CDR2 LQKENI. V was cut by 4 bases and J by 0 bases, with 9 bases left in between. CDR3 loop: CASSRYNLNTEAFF. The CDR3 nucleotides read TGTGCCAGCTCACGGTACAATTTGAACACTGAAGCTTTCTTT.

The rearrangement uses TRBV30 and TRBJ1-6; TRBD1 is a possible D gene (5 bases). CDR1 and CDR2 from the germline V gene are GTSNPN and SVGIG (reference sequence). CDR3 length equals 15 residues. Trimming shortened V by 1 base and J by 8 bases, and 15 bases separated the two germline ends. The CDR3 is CAWSAMTQGYSPLHF. The CDR3 nucleotides read TGTGCCTGGAGTGCGATGACCCAGGGCTATTCACCCCTCCACTTT.

This clonotype has a count of ten or more. This chain links TRBV9 with TRBJ1-1, with 9 bases that match TRBD1. The CDR3 runs 14 residues. J gave up 5 bases and V 4 bases, and 6 bases lay outside the gene matches. Germline values: CDR1 SGDLS, CDR2 YYNGEE. This CDR3 reads CASSPWTGETEAFF. CDR3 DNA sequence: TGTGCCAGCAGCCCATGGACAGGGGAGACTGAAGCTTTCTTT. The variable domain in full, with the rest retrieved from reference TRBV9 and TRBJ1-1, is DSGVTQTPKHLITATGQRVTLRCSPRSGDLSVYWYQQSLDQGLQFLIQYYNGEERAKGNILERFSAQQFPDLHSELNLSSLELGDSALYFCASSPWTGETEAFFGQGTRLTVV.

The chain combines TRBV20-1 with TRBJ1-1; D is perhaps TRBD1 (5 bases). Germline V gene data show CDR1 as DFQATT and CDR2 as SNEGSKA (reference sequence). Between the trimmed V and J ends, which lost 0 bases and 4 bases, there was a span of 12 bases. The CDR3 has 14 amino acids. The CDR3 DNA reads TGCAGTGCTAGAGAGGGGCAGGGCTTCACTGAAGCTTTCTTT. Residues: CSAREGQGFTEAFF.

This clonotype was seen repeatedly, ten times or more. This chain links TRBV12-3 or TRBV12-4 with TRBJ1-2, with D perhaps matching TRBD1 (5 bases). Trimming pared 6 bases from V and 4 bases from J, leaving 15 bases between. The CDR3 is made up of 14 amino acids. This CDR3 reads CASSPRQFAYGYTF. CDR3 coding DNA: TGTGCCAGCAGCCCCCGACAGTTTGCCTATGGCTACACCTTC.

This clonotype occurred many times. The chain has TRBV14 and TRBJ2-2; TRBD1 might be the D (5 bases). The CDR3 is 15 residues long. V lost 1 base and J 4 bases, leaving 10 bases between the germline ends. Germline values: CDR1 SGHDN, CDR2 FVKESK. The CDR3 loop reads CASSQGGTGTGELFF. For the CDR3, the DNA is TGTGCCAGCAGCCAAGGTGGCACAGGCACCGGGGAGCTGTTTTTT.

Remarks on this clonotype: This may be a read error, as it is one base from a much larger clone. This sequence joins TRBV10-3 and TRBJ1-5, with D unclear. The CDR3 sequence is 14 residues long. Looked up from germline, CDR1 is ENHRY and CDR2 is SYGVKD. The V end lost 2 bases, the J end lost 7 bases, and 12 bases lay between the germline ends. CDR3 coding DNA: TGTGCCATCAGTGAGCCGGAAGCCGGGCAGCCCCAGCATTTT. Amino acid sequence: CAISEPEAGQPQHF.